The present T cell receptor beta chain was sequenced within a study of T cell responses to AZD1222 COVID-19 vaccine. A word on this clone: The antigen is unknown.

The V gene lost 0 bases and the J gene lost 8 bases, with 16 bases spanning the gap. Germline CDR1 is LGHDT and CDR2 is YNNKEL (reference sequence). There are 15 residues in the CDR3. TCRdb's copy holds only in-frame clones and misses some; the assay was immunoSEQ multiplex PCR. The sample has 200,000 or so clones, about 87% seen once. Findings and caveats of the study: The study identified only five to seven AZD1222 recipients as seropositive at baseline.

V usage is TRBV3-1 (or the pseudogene TRBV3-2) and J usage is TRBJ1-2; D uncertain. This sequence originates from an adult in good health. Here the sequenced sample was peripheral blood, taken on day 0 of MenACWY control vaccination. The CDR3 DNA reads TGTGCCAGCAGCCAAGAGGAAGGAAGAATAAAAGGCTACACCTTC. It translates to CASSQEEGRIKGYTF.